A selection of T cell receptor beta chains follows, all from one sample in a study of identical twins. TCRdb ran MiXCR on the 5' RACE reads and lists one entry per CDR3 protein. The data hold some 1,600,000 distinct CDR3 sequences, with 32% observed a single time. Sequencing used cord blood. The receptors derive from a newborn girl in good health. Both conserved end residues are part of each CDR3. A D gene is named only where the DNA matches it firmly. Size values are once, few and many counts, or a class for expanded clones, and some rows have none.

CDR3: CASSRGRGGGYTF
DNA: TGTGCCAGCAGTAGGGGCAGGGGCGGTGGCTACACCTTC
V: TRBV2
J: TRBJ1-2
size: few
D: -
length: 13

CDR3: CASRTTGGTDTQYF
DNA: TGTGCCAGCAGGACTACAGGGGGCACAGATACGCAGTATTTT
V: TRBV7-2
J: TRBJ2-3
size: -
D: TRBD1
length: 14

CDR3: CAAPATGRSYNEQFF
DNA: TGTGCCGCCCCTGCGACAGGGCGCTCCTACAATGAGCAGTTCTTC
V: TRBV6-5
J: TRBJ2-1
size: few
D: TRBD1
length: 15

CDR3: CASSLSLAGGLLPFF
DNA: TGTGCCAGCAGCTTATCACTAGCGGGGGGGCTTTTGCCGTTCTTC
V: TRBV7-2
J: TRBJ2-1
size: few
D: TRBD2
length: 15

CDR3: CSVGQADYGYTF
DNA: TGCAGCGTCGGACAGGCGGACTATGGCTACACCTTC
V: TRBV29-1
J: TRBJ1-2
size: -
D: TRBD1
length: 12

CDR3: CATSDRGLAGTGAQYF
DNA: TGTGCCACCAGTGATCGAGGACTAGCTGGGACTGGGGCCCAGTACTTC
V: TRBV24-1
J: TRBJ2-5
size: few
D: TRBD2
length: 16

CDR3: CASSFTASGENSEQFF
DNA: TGTGCCAGCAGCTTCACGGCTAGCGGGGAGAACAGTGAGCAGTTCTTC
V: TRBV7-9
J: TRBJ2-1
size: -
D: TRBD2
length: 16

CDR3: CASSPIAGIRETQYF
DNA: TGTGCCAGCAGTCCAATAGCGGGAATCCGAGAGACCCAGTACTTC
V: TRBV27
J: TRBJ2-5
size: -
D: TRBD2
length: 15

CDR3: CSAPHRLERDTQYF
DNA: TGCAGTGCTCCACACAGACTAGAGAGGGATACGCAGTATTTT
V: TRBV20-1
J: TRBJ2-3
size: -
D: -
length: 14

CDR3: CASRGGGEETQYF
DNA: TGTGCCAGCAGAGGAGGCGGGGAAGAGACCCAGTACTTC
V: TRBV27
J: TRBJ2-5
size: -
D: -
length: 13

CDR3: CASSLASGLYGYTF
DNA: TGCGCCAGCAGCTTGGCCTCAGGGCTCTATGGCTACACCTTC
V: TRBV5-1
J: TRBJ1-2
size: many
D: -
length: 14

CDR3: CSALTSRTYEQYF
DNA: TGCAGTGCCCTGACTAGCCGTACCTACGAGCAGTACTTC
V: TRBV20-1
J: TRBJ2-7
size: few
D: TRBD2
length: 13

CDR3: CSASNRDWYTDTQYF
DNA: TGCAGTGCTAGCAACCGGGACTGGTATACAGATACGCAGTATTTT
V: TRBV20-1
J: TRBJ2-3
size: -
D: -
length: 15

CDR3: CSAPSRGEKLFF
DNA: TGCAGTGCCCCAAGTAGGGGTGAAAAACTGTTTTTT
V: TRBV20-1
J: TRBJ1-4
size: few
D: -
length: 12

CDR3: CASSVRYGQYF
DNA: TGTGCCAGCAGCGTACGTTATGGGCAGTACTTC
V: TRBV7-9
J: TRBJ2-7
size: -
D: -
length: 11

CDR3: CSARVPSLNKQFF
DNA: TGCAGTGCTAGAGTTCCCTCACTCAATAAGCAGTTCTTC
V: TRBV20-1
J: TRBJ2-1
size: -
D: -
length: 13

CDR3: CASSPGDRVATNEKLFF
DNA: TGTGCCAGCTCACCGGGAGATAGGGTTGCAACTAATGAAAAACTGTTTTTT
V: TRBV18
J: TRBJ1-4
size: -
D: -
length: 17

CDR3: CASMGLAGARNEQFF
DNA: TGTGCCAGCATGGGGCTAGCGGGAGCCCGTAATGAGCAGTTCTTC
V: TRBV14
J: TRBJ2-1
size: few
D: TRBD2
length: 15

CDR3: CASSLGFASSYNEQFF
DNA: TGCGCCAGCAGCTTGGGGTTCGCGAGCTCCTACAATGAGCAGTTCTTC
V: TRBV5-1
J: TRBJ2-1
size: few
D: -
length: 16

CDR3: CASSQVAWVNNEQFF
DNA: TGCGCCAGCAGCCAAGTTGCGTGGGTGAACAATGAGCAGTTCTTC
V: TRBV4-1
J: TRBJ2-1
size: few
D: -
length: 15

CDR3: CASSDPGSYEQYF
DNA: TGTGCCAGCAGCGATCCGGGGTCCTACGAGCAGTACTTC
V: TRBV12-3/TRBV12-4
J: TRBJ2-7
size: many
D: -
length: 13

CDR3: CSAFRTGRVYSNQPQHF
DNA: TGCAGTGCTTTCCGGACAGGGAGGGTTTATAGCAATCAGCCCCAGCATTTT
V: TRBV20-1
J: TRBJ1-5
size: -
D: TRBD1
length: 17

CDR3: CASTVTASVDTQYF
DNA: TGTGCCAGCACCGTGACAGCCTCCGTGGATACGCAGTATTTT
V: TRBV12-3/TRBV12-4
J: TRBJ2-3
size: -
D: -
length: 14

CDR3: CASSELVGTDTQYF
DNA: TGCGCCAGCAGTGAGCTGGTCGGCACAGATACGCAGTATTTT
V: TRBV10-2
J: TRBJ2-3
size: few
D: -
length: 14

CDR3: CASKVLGQGNNEQFF
DNA: TGTGCCAGCAAGGTTTTGGGACAGGGTAACAATGAGCAGTTCTTC
V: TRBV2
J: TRBJ2-1
size: few
D: TRBD1
length: 15

CDR3: CASSLVVQRGFYEQYF
DNA: TGTGCCAGCAGCTTAGTGGTCCAGCGGGGGTTCTACGAGCAGTACTTC
V: TRBV11-2
J: TRBJ2-7
size: -
D: TRBD2
length: 16

CDR3: CACSVEFGETQYF
DNA: TGTGCCTGCAGTGTAGAATTTGGCGAGACCCAGTACTTC
V: TRBV6-1
J: TRBJ2-5
size: -
D: -
length: 13

CDR3: CASSLVEELFF
DNA: TGTGCCAGCAGTTTGGTCGAGGAGCTGTTTTTT
V: TRBV28
J: TRBJ2-2
size: -
D: -
length: 11

CDR3: CASTQGTPLHF
DNA: TGTGCCAGCACCCAGGGGACACCCCTCCACTTT
V: TRBV6-6
J: TRBJ1-6
size: -
D: -
length: 11

CDR3: CASSNSRAADTEAFF
DNA: TGTGCCAGCAGCAATAGTAGGGCAGCAGACACTGAAGCTTTCTTT
V: TRBV21-1
J: TRBJ1-1
size: -
D: -
length: 15